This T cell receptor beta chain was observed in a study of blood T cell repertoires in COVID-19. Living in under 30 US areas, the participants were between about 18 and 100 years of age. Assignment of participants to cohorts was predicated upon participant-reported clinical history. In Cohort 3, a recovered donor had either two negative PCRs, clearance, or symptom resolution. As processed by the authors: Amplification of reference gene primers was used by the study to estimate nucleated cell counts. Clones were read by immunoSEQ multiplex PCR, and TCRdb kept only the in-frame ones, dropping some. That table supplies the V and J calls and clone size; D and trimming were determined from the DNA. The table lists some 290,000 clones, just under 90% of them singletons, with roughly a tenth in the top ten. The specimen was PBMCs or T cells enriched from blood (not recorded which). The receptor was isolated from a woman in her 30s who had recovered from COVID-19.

The CDR3: CASSLSLAGRTDTQYF. The CDR3 bases are TGCGCCAGCAGCTTGTCACTAGCGGGACGCACAGATACGCAGTATTTT. The J gene is TRBJ2-3, the V gene TRBV5-1; 10 bases align to TRBD2. CDR1 and CDR2 (germline): SGHRS, YFSETQ. After removal of 1 base from V and 1 base from J, the junction contained 3 bases not matched to a gene. This CDR3 contains 16 residues.